Below, 22 T cell receptor beta chains from the same sample are listed, as sequenced in a study of post-analysis software for immune sequencing data. Points from the study as a whole: Elevated frequency relative to controls characterized four to six TRBV segments in patients, TRBV5-6, TRBV5-1 and TRBV20-1 among them.

Antigen specificity for these receptors is unknown. cDNA libraries for TCR beta contained unique molecular identifiers. TCRdb re-called the PCR reads through MiXCR, storing one row per CDR3 protein. The sample carries more than 450,000 distinct CDR3 sequences, 34% recorded once. Sequencing was carried out using blood. These receptors came from a girl aged 2-17 years with multiple sclerosis.

The CDR3 here is CASSYGRENNSPLHF. The DNA for the CDR3 is TGTGCCAGCAGTTACGGCAGGGAAAATAATTCACCCCTCCACTTT. V gene TRBV6-6 combines with J gene TRBJ1-6; a weak D match, TRBD1 (5 bases). Looked up from germline, CDR1 is MNHNY and CDR2 is SVGAGI (reference sequence). CDR3 length: 15 residues. Trimming shortened V by 2 bases and J by 5 bases, and 10 bases separated the two germline ends.

The chain uses TRBV5-1 and TRBJ2-7, with 11 positions matching TRBD2. This CDR3 contains 17 residues. V dropped 2 bases and J dropped 3; count of bases not matched to a gene: 10. CDR1 is SGHRS, CDR2 YFSETQ, per germline. CDR3 amino acids: CASSLGTSGFGNYEQYF. The CDR3 nucleotides read TGCGCCAGCAGCTTAGGGACTAGCGGATTCGGGAACTACGAGCAGTACTTC.

The V call is TRBV7-3, the J call TRBJ2-1; TRBD1 matches at 7 bases. The germline CDR1 and CDR2 sequences are SGHTA and FQGTGA. Trimming cost V 4 bases and J 7 bases; bases outside gene matches: 7. This CDR3 is built from 14 residues. CDR3 DNA sequence: TGTGCCAGCAGCTCCCAAACAGGGGCAAATGAGCAGTTCTTC. This codes for CASSSQTGANEQFF.

This clonotype was seen only a few times. The chain combines TRBV5-1 with TRBJ2-3, with 7 bases that match TRBD1. V lost 3 bases to trimming and J lost 4 bases; unmatched junction nucleotides: 17. The CDR3 runs 18 residues. Germline lookup yields CDR1 SGHRS and CDR2 YFSETQ. CDR3 protein: CASSWTPRRQGLADTQYF. In DNA, the CDR3 is TGCGCCAGCAGCTGGACGCCGAGGAGACAGGGATTGGCAGATACGCAGTATTTT.

DNA of the CDR3: TGTGCCAGCAGCCACAATCAGCCCCAGCATTTT. Protein: CASSHNQPQHF. The chain is built from TRBV14 and TRBJ1-5; D is undetermined. CDR3 length: 11 amino acids. Trimming took 3 bases from V and 3 from J, leaving 0 bases between them. The germline V gene encodes CDR1 SGHDN and CDR2 FVKESK.

CDR3 coding DNA: TGTGCCAGCAGCTCCCTCGTAGGACAGGGGAATTACGAGCAGTACTTC. Protein product: CASSSLVGQGNYEQYF. The V gene is TRBV11-2, the J gene TRBJ2-7; TRBD1 matches at 9 bases. CDR1 and CDR2 (germline): SGHAT, FQNNGV. The CDR3 contains 16 residues. V shed 4 bases, J shed 4 bases, and the junction held 11 bases outside the gene matches.

This clonotype was found a few times. V and J are TRBV5-6 and TRBJ1-1; D gene unclear. The V end lost 0 bases, the J end lost 0 bases, and 6 bases lay between the germline ends. The CDR3 totals 14 residues. Per the germline V gene, CDR1 is SGHDT and CDR2 is YYEEEE. The CDR3 region is CASSLGRVNTEAFF. CDR3 sequence (DNA): TGTGCCAGCAGCTTGGGTCGGGTGAACACTGAAGCTTTCTTT.

This clonotype was recorded a few times. This sequence joins TRBV12-3 or TRBV12-4 and TRBJ2-1; D not certain. The V gene lost 5 bases and the J gene lost 3 bases, with 17 bases spanning the gap. There are 16 residues in the CDR3. The CDR3 nucleotides are TGTGCCAGCAGTCCCCCATGGGTGGGAATCTACAATGAGCAGTTCTTC. Residues: CASSPPWVGIYNEQFF.

This clonotype was counted a single time. The CDR3 spells CATSDRRLDINEQFF. CDR3 nucleotides: TGTGCCACCAGTGATCGGAGGCTGGACATCAATGAGCAGTTCTTC. The chain carries TRBV24-1 and TRBJ2-1; D is tentatively TRBD1 or TRBD2 (5 bases each). Germline values: CDR1 KGHDR, CDR2 SFDVKD. Trimming removed 3 bases from V and 6 bases from J, with 14 bases in between. This CDR3 comprises 15 residues.

This chain joins TRBV7-8 and TRBJ1-5; 9 nucleotides line up with TRBD1. Germline CDR1 is SGHVS and CDR2 is FQNEAQ. The CDR3 has 18 amino acids. V shed 5 bases and J 0 bases; nucleotides not matched to a gene: 11. CDR3 sequence reads: CASSVKTGTGNSNQPQHF. As DNA, the CDR3 is TGTGCCAGCAGCGTTAAAACCGGGACAGGGAATAGCAATCAGCCCCAGCATTTT. Together with reference TRBV7-8 and TRBJ1-5, the CDR3 gives the full variable domain: GAGVSQSPRYKVAKRGQDVALRCDPISGHVSLFWYQQALGQGPEFLTYFQNEAQLDKSGLPSDRFFAERPEGSVSTLKIQRTQQEDSAVYLCASSVKTGTGNSNQPQHFGDGTRLSIL.

The chain has TRBV20-1 and TRBJ1-1; TRBD1 matches at 8 bases. The CDR3 runs to 12 residues. The V segment lost 5 bases and the J segment 7 bases; nucleotides outside the gene matches: 6. Germline CDR1 is DFQATT and CDR2 is SNEGSKA (reference sequence). The CDR3 protein is CSAAGQALEAFF. In DNA, the CDR3 is TGCAGTGCTGCGGGACAGGCTCTTGAAGCTTTCTTT.

The rearrangement links TRBV20-1 to TRBJ2-1, with D hard to call. The CDR3 loop spans 13 amino acids. Germline-derived CDR1 and CDR2 are DFQATT and SNEGSKA (reference sequence). Trimming took 0 bases from V and 7 from J, leaving 10 bases between them. CDR3 DNA: TGCAGTGCTAGAGATCTTGGTGGAAATGAGCAGTTCTTC. Amino acids: CSARDLGGNEQFF.

This clonotype has only a few counts. This sequence joins TRBV4-1 and TRBJ1-2, with TRBD1 matching 10 bases. The CDR3 loop spans 16 amino acids. The V gene end was trimmed by 6 bases and the J gene end by 7 bases; junction bases not matched to a gene: 14. CDR1 is MGHRA, CDR2 YSYEKL, per germline. CDR3 amino acids: CASSQLERDRGFGYTF. The DNA of the CDR3 is TGCGCCAGCAGTCAGCTGGAGAGGGACAGGGGTTTTGGCTACACCTTC.

J is TRBJ2-7 and V is TRBV6-1, with D perhaps matching TRBD1 (6 bases). The V end lost 3 bases, the J end lost 4 bases, and 16 bases lay between the germline ends. Per the germline V gene, CDR1 is MNHNS and CDR2 is SASEGT. This CDR3 is built from 15 residues. In DNA form, the CDR3 reads TGTGCCAGCAGTGATCTAGGACAGCCAGCTTACGAGCAGTACTTC. This gives the protein CASSDLGQPAYEQYF.

The chain has TRBV20-1 and TRBJ1-1; 10 nucleotides match TRBD1. The germline CDR1 and CDR2 sequences are DFQATT and SNEGSKA (reference sequence). J gave up 3 bases and V 6 bases, and 7 bases lay outside the gene matches. The CDR3 loop spans 14 amino acids. In nucleotides, the CDR3 is TGCAGTGCCGCCGGGACAGGGGCGCACACTGAAGCTTTCTTT. Protein sequence: CSAAGTGAHTEAFF.

This clonotype was counted a few times. The genes are TRBV5-1 and TRBJ1-2; no clear D. V was trimmed by 0 bases and J by 7 bases, leaving 13 bases between them. This CDR3 is built from 14 residues. The germline gives CDR1 SGHRS, CDR2 YFSETQ. Here the CDR3 DNA reads TGCGCCAGCAGCTTGGCCATCGGAGGCAGTGGCTACACCTTC. This translates into CASSLAIGGSGYTF.

This clonotype has only a few counts. The chain recombines TRBV27 with TRBJ2-7; TRBD1 matches 9 bases. Germline lookup yields CDR1 MNHEY and CDR2 SMNVEV (reference sequence). V was pared by 4 bases and J by 4 bases, with 8 bases of the junction left unmatched. CDR3 length: 15 residues. DNA of the CDR3: TGTGCCAGCAGTTCTTCCGGGACAGGGCAATACGAGCAGTACTTC. Its protein product is CASSSSGTGQYEQYF.

The chain links TRBV6-1 to TRBJ2-1; D is possibly TRBD1 (6 bases). The V gene lost 6 bases and the J gene lost 0 bases, with 18 bases spanning the gap. The V gene's germline CDR1 is MNHNS and CDR2 SASEGT. CDR3 length equals 17 residues. The CDR3 sequence is CASRTTTGGSSYNEQFF. In DNA, the CDR3 is TGTGCCAGCAGGACCACGACAGGTGGGAGCTCCTACAATGAGCAGTTCTTC.

A word on this clonotype: Being one base from a much bigger clone, this may be a read error. This sequence joins TRBV10-3 and TRBJ2-1; D may be TRBD2 (6 bases). Germline CDR1 and CDR2: ENHRY and SYGVKD. The CDR3 is 15 amino acids. This CDR3 is CAFSGLTSSYNEQFF. CDR3 DNA sequence: TGTGCCTTCAGCGGACTAACCAGCTCCTACAATGAGCAGTTCTTC.

This clonotype was picked up a small number of times. The chain combines TRBV12-3 or TRBV12-4 with TRBJ1-2, with D possibly TRBD1 on 5 matching bases. V was clipped by 2 bases and J by 6 bases, with 19 bases between them. The CDR3 sequence is 16 residues long. The CDR3 DNA sequence: TGTGCCAGCAGTTTATACCCTTCCGGAGGGACGGATGGCTACACCTTC. As protein: CASSLYPSGGTDGYTF.

CDR3 sequence: CASSPSGGIIRNTIYF. Written as DNA, the CDR3 is TGTGCCAGCAGTCCCTCCGGGGGTATTATAAGAAACACCATATATTTT. The chain recombines TRBV27 with TRBJ1-3, with a possible D match to TRBD1 (5 bases). This CDR3 is built from 16 residues. Germline V lookup: CDR1 MNHEY, CDR2 SMNVEV (reference sequence). Trimming removed 5 bases from V and 5 bases from J, with 19 bases in between.

The genes are TRBV27 and TRBJ2-2, with 12 nucleotides matching TRBD2. This CDR3 region has 18 residues. With V trimmed by 1 base and J by 2 bases, 5 bases remained unmatched. The germline V gene has CDR1 MNHEY and CDR2 SMNVEV (reference sequence). CDR3 sequence reads: CASSLYPSGGGNTGELFF. The CDR3 nucleotides are TGTGCCAGCAGTTTATATCCTAGCGGGGGGGGTAACACCGGGGAGCTGTTTTTT.